The present T cell receptor beta chain was sequenced within a study of blood T cell repertoires in COVID-19. Study as a whole: Some COVID-19 samples were acute and others convalescent; all came from the United States, Italy and Spain. PBMCs, B-cell-depleted T cells, or T cells provided the cDNA or gDNA that made up the material.

Original data processing: Amplified reference gene primers provided the basis for estimating nucleated cell counts. The protocol was immunoSEQ multiplex PCR, while the TCRdb copy is restricted to in-frame clones and leaves out a portion. V and J calls and clone size come straight from that table; D and trimming were deduced from the DNA. The table shows 150,000 to 200,000 clones, with 70% to 90% occurring only once. This clone was seen a few times. The trim removed 4 bases at V and 6 bases at J, leaving 5 bases unmatched. This CDR3 has 15 amino acids. The germline V gene has CDR1 SGHTA and CDR2 FQGNSA.

This TCR came from a woman older than 75 with acute or convalescent COVID-19. This chain connects TRBV7-2 to TRBJ1-6; 8 nucleotides agree with TRBD1. Sample: peripheral blood. This CDR3 reads CASSSLTGANSPLHF. CDR3 DNA sequence: TGTGCCAGCAGCTCCCTGACAGGGGCTAATTCACCCCTCCACTTT.